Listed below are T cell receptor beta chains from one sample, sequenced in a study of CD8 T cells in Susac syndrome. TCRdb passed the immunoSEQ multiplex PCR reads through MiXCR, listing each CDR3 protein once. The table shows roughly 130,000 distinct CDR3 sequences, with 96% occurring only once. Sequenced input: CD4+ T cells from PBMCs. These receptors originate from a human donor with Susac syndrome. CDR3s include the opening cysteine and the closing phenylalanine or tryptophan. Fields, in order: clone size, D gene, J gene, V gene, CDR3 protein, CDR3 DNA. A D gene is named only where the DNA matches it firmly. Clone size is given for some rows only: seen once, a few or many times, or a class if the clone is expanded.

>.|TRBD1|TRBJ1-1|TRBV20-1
CSASGTANTEAFF
TGCAGTGCTTCCGGGACAGCGAACACTGAAGCTTTCTTT
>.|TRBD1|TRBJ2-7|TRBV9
CGVGQGSYEQYF
TGTGGGGTTGGACAGGGAAGCTACGAGCAGTACTTC
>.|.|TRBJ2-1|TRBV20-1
CSAMTPGGEQFF
TGCAGTGCTATGACACCCGGAGGCGAACAGTTCTTC
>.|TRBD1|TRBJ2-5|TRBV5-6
CASRPDREETQYF
TGTGCCAGCAGGCCTGACAGGGAAGAGACCCAGTACTTC
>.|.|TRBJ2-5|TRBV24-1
CATSDPDMKKETQYF
TGTGCCACCAGTGATCCCGACATGAAAAAAGAGACCCAGTACTTC
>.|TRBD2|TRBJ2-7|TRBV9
CASSAGPGGYEQYF
TGTGCCAGCAGCGCCGGGCCGGGAGGGTACGAGCAGTACTTC
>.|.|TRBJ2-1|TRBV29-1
CSVPLLAGYNEQFF
TGCAGCGTTCCGCTCCTAGCCGGATACAATGAGCAGTTCTTC
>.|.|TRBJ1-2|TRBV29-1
CSVTGEDGYTF
TGCAGCGTTACCGGGGAGGATGGCTACACCTTC
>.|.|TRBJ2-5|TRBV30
CAWSYQETQYF
TGTGCCTGGTCCTACCAAGAGACCCAGTACTTC
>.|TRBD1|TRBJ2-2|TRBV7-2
CASKFSGTETGELFF
TGTGCCAGCAAATTCTCCGGGACAGAGACCGGGGAGCTGTTTTTT
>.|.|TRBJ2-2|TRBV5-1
CASSLKQSTGELFF
TGCGCCAGCAGCTTGAAACAGTCCACCGGGGAGCTGTTTTTT
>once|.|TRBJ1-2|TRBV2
CASSENTNYGYTF
TGTGCCAGCAGTGAGAATACCAACTATGGCTACACCTTC
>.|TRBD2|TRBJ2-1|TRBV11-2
CASSLVGGSYEQFF
TGTGCCAGCAGCTTAGTGGGCGGGAGCTATGAGCAGTTCTTC
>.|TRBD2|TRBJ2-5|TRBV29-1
CSVDDGRRQETQYF
TGCAGCGTTGATGACGGGAGGAGACAAGAGACCCAGTACTTC
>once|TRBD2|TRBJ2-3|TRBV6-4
CASRASGAWADTQYF
TGTGCCAGCAGGGCTAGCGGGGCATGGGCAGATACGCAGTATTTT
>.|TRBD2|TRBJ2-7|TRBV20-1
CSATPPGGKGYLQYF
TGCAGTGCTACCCCTCCGGGAGGGAAAGGGTACTTGCAGTACTTC
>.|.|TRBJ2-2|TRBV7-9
CASSLDPFANTGELFF
TGTGCCAGCAGCTTAGACCCGTTCGCGAACACCGGGGAGCTGTTTTTT
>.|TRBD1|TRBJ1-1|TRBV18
CASSPGQGSAEAFF
TGTGCCAGCTCACCCGGACAGGGTAGCGCTGAAGCTTTCTTT
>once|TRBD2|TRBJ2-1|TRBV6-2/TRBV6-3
CASRREREQFF
TGTGCCAGCAGGCGGGAGAGGGAGCAGTTCTTC
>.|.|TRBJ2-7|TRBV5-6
CASSSSGSLYEQYF
TGTGCCAGCAGCTCCTCCGGGAGCCTCTACGAGCAGTACTTC
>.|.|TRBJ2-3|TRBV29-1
CSVSPDTQYF
TGCAGCGTTTCGCCAGATACGCAGTATTTT
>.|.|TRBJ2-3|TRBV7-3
CASSFSGSTDTQYF
TGTGCCAGCAGCTTCAGTGGTAGCACAGATACGCAGTATTTT
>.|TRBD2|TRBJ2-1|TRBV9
CASSVVPAGVAYNEQFF
TGTGCCAGCAGCGTAGTTCCGGCGGGAGTTGCCTACAATGAGCAGTTCTTC
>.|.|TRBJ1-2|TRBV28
CASSLIAANYGYTF
TGTGCCAGCAGTTTAATAGCCGCTAACTATGGCTACACCTTC
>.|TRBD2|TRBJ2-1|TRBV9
CASSVGNGRDNEQFF
TGTGCCAGCAGCGTAGGAAACGGGAGGGACAATGAGCAGTTCTTC
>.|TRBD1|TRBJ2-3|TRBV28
CASSSGQGDTQYF
TGTGCCAGCAGTTCCGGACAGGGTGATACGCAGTATTTT
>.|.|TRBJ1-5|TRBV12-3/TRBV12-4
CASSPHRNQPQHF
TGTGCCAGCAGCCCTCACAGGAATCAGCCCCAGCATTTT
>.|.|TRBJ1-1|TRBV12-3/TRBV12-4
CASSFGQNTEAFF
TGTGCCAGCAGTTTCGGACAGAACACTGAAGCTTTCTTT
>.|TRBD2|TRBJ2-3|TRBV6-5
CASSYRGLAGGPSTDTQYF
TGTGCCAGCAGTTACCGGGGACTAGCGGGAGGCCCTAGCACAGATACGCAGTATTTT
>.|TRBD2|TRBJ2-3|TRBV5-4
CASSEGTSGGMADTQYF
TGTGCCAGCAGCGAAGGGACTAGCGGGGGGATGGCAGATACGCAGTATTTT
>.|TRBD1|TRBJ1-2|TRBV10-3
CAISGSGGGYTF
TGTGCCATCAGTGGTTCAGGGGGAGGCTACACCTTC
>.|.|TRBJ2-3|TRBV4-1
CASSQDAHTDTQYF
TGCGCCAGCAGCCAAGATGCCCACACAGATACGCAGTATTTT
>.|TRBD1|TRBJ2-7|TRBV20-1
CSASGTGSSYEQYF
TGCAGTGCTAGCGGGACAGGGAGCTCCTACGAGCAGTACTTC
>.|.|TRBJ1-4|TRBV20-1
CSACDRNEKLFF
TGCAGTGCGTGCGACAGAAATGAAAAACTGTTTTTT
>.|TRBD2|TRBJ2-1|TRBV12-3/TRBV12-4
CASSFGLAGGYVWNEQFF
TGTGCCAGCAGTTTTGGCCTAGCGGGAGGGTACGTGTGGAATGAGCAGTTCTTC
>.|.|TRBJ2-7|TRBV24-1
CATSTRTAGSYEQYF
TGTGCCACCAGTACTCGCACAGCGGGCTCCTACGAGCAGTACTTC
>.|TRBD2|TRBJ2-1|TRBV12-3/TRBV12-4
CASSPGPSGRAYNEQFF
TGTGCCAGCAGTCCCGGCCCGAGCGGGAGGGCCTACAATGAGCAGTTCTTC
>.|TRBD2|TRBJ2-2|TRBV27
CASSLVAGGRRELFF
TGTGCCAGCAGTTTAGTGGCGGGAGGGCGGAGGGAGCTGTTTTTT
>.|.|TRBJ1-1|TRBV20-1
CSARVSGQGAFF
TGCAGTGCTAGAGTCTCAGGGCAAGGAGCTTTCTTT
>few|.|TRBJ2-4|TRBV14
CASSQDWADIQYF
TGTGCCAGCAGCCAAGATTGGGCTGACATTCAGTACTTC
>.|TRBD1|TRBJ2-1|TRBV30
CACGQGRFNEQFF
TGTGCCTGTGGACAGGGGCGGTTCAATGAGCAGTTCTTC
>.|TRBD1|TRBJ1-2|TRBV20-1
CSGLQGFNYGYTF
TGCAGTGGATTACAGGGGTTCAACTATGGCTACACCTTC
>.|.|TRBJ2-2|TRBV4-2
CASSQETGELFF
TGTGCCAGCAGCCAAGAAACCGGGGAGCTGTTTTTT
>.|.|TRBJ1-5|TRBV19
CACTNRINQPQHF
TGTGCCTGTACAAACAGGATTAATCAGCCCCAGCATTTT
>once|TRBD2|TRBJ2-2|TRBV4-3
CASSSYLGGTGELFF
TGCGCCAGCAGCTCCTACCTGGGGGGGACCGGGGAGCTGTTTTTT
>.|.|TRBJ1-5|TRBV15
CATSRDPEGGPQHF
TGTGCCACCAGCAGAGATCCCGAAGGAGGGCCCCAGCATTTT
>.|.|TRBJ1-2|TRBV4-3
CASSPKPQEIDGYTF
TGCGCCAGCAGCCCAAAACCACAGGAGATAGATGGCTACACCTTC
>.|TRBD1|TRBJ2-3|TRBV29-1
CSAAGGLTDTQYF
TGCAGCGCAGCAGGGGGCCTGACAGATACGCAGTATTTT
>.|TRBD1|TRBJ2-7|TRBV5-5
CASASWTGTDEQYF
TGTGCCAGCGCATCGTGGACAGGCACCGACGAGCAGTACTTC
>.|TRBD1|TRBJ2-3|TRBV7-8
CASSAGQGSTDTQYF
TGTGCCAGCAGCGCGGGACAGGGGAGCACAGATACGCAGTATTTT